A selection of T cell receptor beta chains follows, all from one sample in a study of blood T cell repertoires in COVID-19. Using immunoSEQ multiplex PCR, the repertoire was profiled, and TCRdb retains in-frame clones only, with some absent. The data hold around 380,000 clones, with around 87% observed a single time. The material sequenced was PBMCs or T cells enriched from blood (not recorded which). The origin of the receptors is a young man who had recovered from COVID-19. Both conserved end residues are part of each CDR3. Each record gives: CDR3 length, V gene, D gene, J gene, clone size, CDR3 DNA, CDR3 protein. D genes are given only for firm matches. Size is omitted from some rows. Given values are once, few, many or a class for expanded clones.

15	TRBV6-2/TRBV6-3	NA	TRBJ1-5	NA	TGTGCCAGCAGCCCGGCGGGGGGGAAGAATCAGCCCCAGCATTTT	CASSPAGGKNQPQHF
13	TRBV19	NA	TRBJ2-7	NA	TGTGCCAGTAGTCCGGACAGATCCTACGAGCAGTACTTC	CASSPDRSYEQYF
15	TRBV10-2	NA	TRBJ2-1	NA	TGCGCCGGGGGGAGTGGGCAAGGACTAAATAATGAGCAGTTCTTC	CAGGSGQGLNNEQFF
15	TRBV9	NA	TRBJ1-1	NA	TGTGCCAGCAGCGCTCGACAATGGTCAGGGGCTGAAGCTTTCTTT	CASSARQWSGAEAFF
16	TRBV3-1/TRBV3-2	TRBD1	TRBJ1-2	NA	TGTGCCAGCAGCCAAGACGGGGGGACAGGGGTGGATGGCTACACCTTC	CASSQDGGTGVDGYTF
13	TRBV6-1	NA	TRBJ2-5	NA	TGTGCCAGCAGTGATGGGGGGATAGAGACCCAGTACTTC	CASSDGGIETQYF
14	TRBV5-4	NA	TRBJ1-2	NA	TGTGCCAGCAGCCAGACAGGCCCTAACTATGGCTACACCTTC	CASSQTGPNYGYTF
21	TRBV4-3	TRBD1	TRBJ2-3	NA	TGCGCCAGCAGCCAAGATTTGGGCCGGGACAGAGTTCTCTCCGGAGAAGATACGCAGTATTTT	CASSQDLGRDRVLSGEDTQYF
19	TRBV6-6	TRBD1	TRBJ1-5	NA	TGTGCCAGCAGCTACGGGGACAGGGGTGAAGGATTTAGCAATCAGCCCCAGCATTTT	CASSYGDRGEGFSNQPQHF
11	TRBV30	NA	TRBJ1-1	NA	TGTGCCTGGAGCGGACGGGGGAGAGCTTTCTTT	CAWSGRGRAFF
13	TRBV19	TRBD1	TRBJ1-2	few	TGTGCCAGCCATAAAGGGGGCCTTTATGGCTACACCTTC	CASHKGGLYGYTF
15	TRBV9	NA	TRBJ1-2	NA	TGTGCCAGCAGCGTAGGCCAGGAAACCTTCTATGGCTACACCTTC	CASSVGQETFYGYTF
16	TRBV15	TRBD1	TRBJ1-1	NA	TGTGCCACCAGCAGAGATAAGGAGGGGGCGCGGACTGAAGCTTTCTTT	CATSRDKEGARTEAFF
15	TRBV19	TRBD1	TRBJ1-2	NA	TGTGCCAGTAGAATACTCGACAGGGGAATTGGTGGCTACACCTTC	CASRILDRGIGGYTF
14	TRBV9	NA	TRBJ1-1	few	TGTGCCAGCAGCGTAGGTTGGGACACCACTGAAGCTTTCTTT	CASSVGWDTTEAFF
15	TRBV4-1	NA	TRBJ2-3	NA	TGCGCCAGCAGCCGATATAGCGGAAGCACAGATACGCAGTATTTT	CASSRYSGSTDTQYF
18	TRBV4-1	TRBD1	TRBJ2-5	NA	TGCGCCAGCAGTGAGCGACACAGGGGAACCAAGTACCAAGAGACCCAGTACTTC	CASSERHRGTKYQETQYF
14	TRBV5-6	TRBD1	TRBJ1-1	NA	TGTGCCAGCAGGTGGGACAGAATGAACACTGAAGCTTTCTTT	CASRWDRMNTEAFF
14	TRBV19	NA	TRBJ1-4	few	TGTGCCAGTAGTATCAGATCAACTAATGAAAAACTGTTTTTT	CASSIRSTNEKLFF
15	TRBV5-6	TRBD1	TRBJ1-6	NA	TGTGCCAGCAGCCGAGGGGGCCTCAGTAATTCACCCCTCCACTTT	CASSRGGLSNSPLHF
14	TRBV10-3	NA	TRBJ1-1	NA	TGTGCCATCAGTCGACAGGCGCAAGGGACTGAAGCTTTCTTT	CAISRQAQGTEAFF
15	TRBV5-6	NA	TRBJ1-6	NA	TGTGCCAGCAGCGTAGTCAGGGCTTATAATTCACCCCTCCACTTT	CASSVVRAYNSPLHF
11	TRBV7-9	NA	TRBJ2-7	NA	TGTGCCGGACAAGGGAATTCCGAGCAGTACTTC	CAGQGNSEQYF
14	TRBV4-1	NA	TRBJ2-1	NA	TGCGCCAGCAGCCAAGAATCCGTCTACAATGAGCAGTTCTTC	CASSQESVYNEQFF
13	TRBV12-3/TRBV12-4	NA	TRBJ1-2	once	TGTGCCAGCAGTCCTGGACAGCACTATGGCTACACCTTC	CASSPGQHYGYTF
13	TRBV7-9	NA	TRBJ2-6	NA	TGTGCCAGCGGCAGCTCTGGGGCCAACGTCCTGACTTTC	CASGSSGANVLTF
13	TRBV6-5	NA	TRBJ2-2	NA	TGTGCCAGCAGACCCCGAGGGCACGGGGAGCTGTTTTTT	CASRPRGHGELFF
13	TRBV9	TRBD1	TRBJ2-5	NA	TGTGCCAGCAGCAGACAGGGGGCGGAGACCCAGTACTTC	CASSRQGAETQYF
11	TRBV28	NA	TRBJ2-5	NA	TGTGCCAGCAGTTTACGGGAGACCCAGTACTTC	CASSLRETQYF
19	TRBV4-1	TRBD2	TRBJ2-5	NA	TGCGCCAGCAGCCAAGATACTAGCGGGAGCCCCTCTACGGTAGAGACCCAGTACTTC	CASSQDTSGSPSTVETQYF
13	TRBV5-1	NA	TRBJ1-2	NA	TGCGCCAGCAGCTTAGGCGGAGGAGGAGGCTACACCTTC	CASSLGGGGGYTF
16	TRBV18	TRBD1	TRBJ1-1	NA	TGTGCCAGCTCAACCAGGGGACAGGGAATGAACACTGAAGCTTTCTTT	CASSTRGQGMNTEAFF
16	TRBV4-1	NA	TRBJ1-4	NA	TGCGCCAGCAGCCAGGGCGACACAGCAACTAATGAAAAACTGTTTTTT	CASSQGDTATNEKLFF
16	TRBV7-6	NA	TRBJ2-3	NA	TGTGCCAGCAGCTTAAGGGGAACTTCTAGCACAGATACGCAGTATTTT	CASSLRGTSSTDTQYF
16	TRBV7-7	TRBD2	TRBJ2-1	NA	TGTGCCAGCAGTCCCTATTTTGCGGGGGATTACAATGAGCAGTTCTTC	CASSPYFAGDYNEQFF
14	TRBV4-3	TRBD1	TRBJ2-5	NA	TGCGCCAGCAGCCAAACAGGGGTAGGAGAGACCCAGTACTTC	CASSQTGVGETQYF
17	TRBV6-1	NA	TRBJ2-3	NA	TGTGCCAGCAGTGAAGTCATTGGCGGCCTACTCACAGATACGCAGTATTTT	CASSEVIGGLLTDTQYF
13	TRBV5-1	NA	TRBJ1-4	NA	TGCGCCAGCAGCTTGGAACAGCATGAAAAACTGTTTTTT	CASSLEQHEKLFF
13	TRBV5-5	NA	TRBJ2-7	few	TGTGCCAGCAGCTCGGACAAGACCTACGAGCAGTACTTC	CASSSDKTYEQYF
12	TRBV7-9	NA	TRBJ1-2	NA	TGTGCCAGCAGCTTGGGCCTTGAGGGCTACACCTTC	CASSLGLEGYTF
17	TRBV9	NA	TRBJ2-7	NA	TGTGCCAGCAGCAAGACAGGGTCTGGGAGCGGGTCCTACGAGCAGTACTTC	CASSKTGSGSGSYEQYF
14	TRBV7-8	NA	TRBJ2-3	NA	TGTGCCAGCATACCAGGGGCTAGCACAGATACGCAGTATTTT	CASIPGASTDTQYF
16	TRBV7-6	TRBD2	TRBJ2-1	NA	TGTGCCAGCAGCCTGGGGCAGGGCGGGGGTGCCGACGAGCAGTTCTTC	CASSLGQGGGADEQFF
15	TRBV9	NA	TRBJ1-1	NA	TGTGCCAGCAGCGTAGATGCAGGGTGGTTTGCTGAAGCTTTCTTT	CASSVDAGWFAEAFF
14	TRBV10-1	NA	TRBJ1-6	NA	TGCGCCAGCAGTCCGGGGGGTCATAATTTACCCCTCCACTTT	CASSPGGHNLPLHF
14	TRBV6-5	NA	TRBJ1-3	NA	TGTGCCAGCAGTTACGCAGGCTCTGGAAACACCATATATTTT	CASSYAGSGNTIYF